This T cell receptor beta chain was found in a study of cytomegalovirus exposure and HLA in healthy donors. Overall study findings and caveats: Upon later analysis, TCR association rates were observed to vary by HLA locus, being highest for DRB1 and lowest for HLA-C. Only CMV serostatus was available as immune exposure information.

Concerning this clone itself: Its target is not known.

Primers included in the PCR were 60 Vbeta and 13 Jbeta primers. This table comes from immunoSEQ multiplex PCR, and its TCRdb copy is limited to in-frame clones, with some not included. The sample shows over 85,000 clones, 76% of them seen only once. The CDR3 is 17 amino acids. V lost 3 bases to trimming and J lost 0 bases; unmatched junction nucleotides: 7. Germline CDR1 reads SGHTA; CDR2 reads FQGNSA. This TCR derives from a man younger than 40 in good health and CMV-seropositive. J is TRBJ1-4 and V is TRBV7-2, with 7 bases aligning to TRBD1. The sequenced sample consisted of PBMCs. CDR3: CASSFIGTEATNEKLFF. CDR3 coding DNA: TGTGCCAGCAGCTTCATTGGGACAGAAGCAACTAATGAAAAACTGTTTTTT.